What follows is one T cell receptor (beta chain) and its context. The target antigen is unknown. The data originate from a study of blood T cells in healthy people across ages. Isolation yielded PBMCs, at least 7 million per sample, in every case. Study results and caveats: Comparison with aged donors showed that long-lived donors had more naive CD4+ cells and higher diversity. The fall in TCR beta diversity per million T cells was roughly linear with age. A strong correlation was found between TCR beta diversity and the percentage of naive T cells.

Germline CDR1 and CDR2: DFQATT and SNEGSKA (reference sequence). With V trimmed by 1 base and J by 3 bases, 5 bases remained unmatched. There are 14 residues in the CDR3. For the second PCR, which ran for about 7 to 12 cycles, a sample-barcoded 5' primer and a J-beta primer mix were used. In TCRdb, the 5' RACE reads were re-called with MiXCR into one record per CDR3 protein. The repertoire holds around 710,000 distinct CDR3 sequences, with about 42% as singletons. The receptor was isolated from a woman aged 55-70 years in good health. Specimen: blood. The chain combines TRBV20-1 with TRBJ2-7; 8 positions agree with TRBD1. The CDR3 loop reads CSARVVQGGYEQYF. The CDR3 nucleotides read TGCAGTGCTAGAGTTGTACAGGGGGGCTACGAGCAGTACTTC.